This entry is about one T cell receptor (beta chain). The antigen is not known. From germline, CDR1 is WSHSY and CDR2 SAAADI. V was cut by 7 bases and J by 6 bases, with 12 bases left in between. This CDR3 region has 12 residues. The data originate from a study of regulatory T cells. Whole-study results and caveats: Hydrophobic residues at CDR3 positions 6 and 7 were enriched in conventional CD4+ T cells of CD3G-deficient patients. In patients, unique TRB V-J pairs were restricted and V/J usage skewed, especially in Tregs.

The PCR used 52 TRBV and 13 TRBJ primers. Only in-frame clones appear in the TCRdb table, and some are missing; sequencing was by immunoSEQ multiplex PCR. The table shows about 35,000 clones, with roughly 90% occurring only once. CD4+ cells were sorted into CD25-high CD127-low regulatory cells and CD25-low CD127-high conventional cells. This clonotype originated in a person under 35 with CD3G deficiency. The sequencing input was conventional CD4+ T cells sorted from blood. The J gene is TRBJ1-2, the V gene TRBV10-2; possible D gene TRBD1, 5 bases. In nucleotides, the CDR3 is TGCGCCAGCAAGGGGACGAAGGATGGCTACACCTTC. Translation gives CASKGTKDGYTF.